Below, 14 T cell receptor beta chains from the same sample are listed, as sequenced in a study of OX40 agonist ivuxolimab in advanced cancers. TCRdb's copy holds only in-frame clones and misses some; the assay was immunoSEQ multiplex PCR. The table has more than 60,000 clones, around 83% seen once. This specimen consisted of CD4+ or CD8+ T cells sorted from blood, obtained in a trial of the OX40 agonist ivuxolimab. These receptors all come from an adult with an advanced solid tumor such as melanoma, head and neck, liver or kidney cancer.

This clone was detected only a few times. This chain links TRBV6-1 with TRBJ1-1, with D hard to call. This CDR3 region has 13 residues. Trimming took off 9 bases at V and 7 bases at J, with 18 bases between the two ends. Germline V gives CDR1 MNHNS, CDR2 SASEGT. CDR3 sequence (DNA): TGTGCCAGTATTAACAGAACTCCCGTTGAAGCTTTCTTT. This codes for CASINRTPVEAFF.

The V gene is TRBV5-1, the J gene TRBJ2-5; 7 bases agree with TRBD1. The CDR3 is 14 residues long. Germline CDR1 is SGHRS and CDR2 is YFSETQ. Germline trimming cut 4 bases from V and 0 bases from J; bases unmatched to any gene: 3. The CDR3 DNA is TGCGCCAGCAGCGGGGACAGCAACCAAGAGACCCAGTACTTC. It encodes CASSGDSNQETQYF. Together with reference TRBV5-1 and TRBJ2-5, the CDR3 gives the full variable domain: KAGVTQTPRYLIKTRGQQVTLSCSPISGHRSVSWYQQTPGQGLQFLFEYFSETQRNKGNFPGRFSGRQFSNSRSEMNVSTLELGDSALYLCASSGDSNQETQYFGPGTRLLVL.

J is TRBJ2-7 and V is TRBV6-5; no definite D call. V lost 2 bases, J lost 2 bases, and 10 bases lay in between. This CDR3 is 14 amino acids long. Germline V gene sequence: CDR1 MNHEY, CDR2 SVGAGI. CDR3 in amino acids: CASSYHPGTYEQYF. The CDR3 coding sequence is TGTGCCAGCAGTTACCATCCGGGTACCTACGAGCAGTACTTC.

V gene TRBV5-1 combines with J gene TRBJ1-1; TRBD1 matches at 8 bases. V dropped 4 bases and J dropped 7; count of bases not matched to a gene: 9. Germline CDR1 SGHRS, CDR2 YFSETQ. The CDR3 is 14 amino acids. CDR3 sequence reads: CASSPGQGLGEAFF. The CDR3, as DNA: TGCGCCAGCAGCCCAGGACAGGGATTGGGTGAAGCTTTCTTT.

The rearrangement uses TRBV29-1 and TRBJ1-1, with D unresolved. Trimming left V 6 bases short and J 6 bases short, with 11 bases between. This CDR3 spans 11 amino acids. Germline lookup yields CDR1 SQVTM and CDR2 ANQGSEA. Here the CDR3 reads CSVPSGAEAFF. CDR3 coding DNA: TGCAGCGTACCCTCCGGGGCTGAAGCTTTCTTT.

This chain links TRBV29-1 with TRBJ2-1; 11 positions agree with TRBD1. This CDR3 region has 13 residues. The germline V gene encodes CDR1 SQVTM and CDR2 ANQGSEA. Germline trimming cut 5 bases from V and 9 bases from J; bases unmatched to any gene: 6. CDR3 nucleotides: TGCAGCGTTAAGGGGACAGGGGGGGGTGAGCAGTTCTTC. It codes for CSVKGTGGGEQFF.

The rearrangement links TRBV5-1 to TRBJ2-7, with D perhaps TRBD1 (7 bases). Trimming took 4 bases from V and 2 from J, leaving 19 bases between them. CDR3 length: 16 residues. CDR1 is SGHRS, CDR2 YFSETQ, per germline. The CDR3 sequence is CASSPRVAGGTYEQYF. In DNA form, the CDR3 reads TGCGCCAGCAGCCCACGGGTTGCAGGGGGGACCTACGAGCAGTACTTC.

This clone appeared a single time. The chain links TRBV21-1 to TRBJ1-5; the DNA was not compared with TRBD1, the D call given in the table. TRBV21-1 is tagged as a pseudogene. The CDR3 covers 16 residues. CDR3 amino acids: CASSNPRTGGSQPQHF. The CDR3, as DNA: TGTGCCAGCAGCAACCCAAGGACAGGAGGTAGTCAGCCCCAGCATTTT.

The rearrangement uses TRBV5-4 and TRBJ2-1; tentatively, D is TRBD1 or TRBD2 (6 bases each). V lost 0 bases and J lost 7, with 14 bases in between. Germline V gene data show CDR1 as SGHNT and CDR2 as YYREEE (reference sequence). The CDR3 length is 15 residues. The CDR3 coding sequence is TGTGCCAGCAGCTTGGAGGGGGGTCTTCGGAATGAGCAGTTCTTC. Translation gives CASSLEGGLRNEQFF.

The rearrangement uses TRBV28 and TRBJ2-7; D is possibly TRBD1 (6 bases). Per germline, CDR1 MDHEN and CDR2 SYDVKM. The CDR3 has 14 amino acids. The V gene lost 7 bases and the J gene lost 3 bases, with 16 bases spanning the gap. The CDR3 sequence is CASTPLDSVYEQYF. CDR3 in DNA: TGTGCCAGCACCCCCCTGGACAGCGTCTACGAGCAGTACTTC. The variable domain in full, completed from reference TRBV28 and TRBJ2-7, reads DVKVTQSSRYLVKRTGEKVFLECVQDMDHENMFWYRQDPGLGLRLIYFSYDVKMKEKGDIPEGYSVSREKKERFSLILESASTNQTSMYLCASTPLDSVYEQYFGPGTRLTVT.

CDR3 sequence: CASSLAGGTGELFF. DNA of the CDR3: TGCGCCAGCAGCCTGGCCGGCGGGACCGGGGAGCTGTTTTTT. The rearrangement links TRBV5-1 to TRBJ2-2, with D perhaps TRBD2 (5 bases). V lost 4 bases and J lost 5, with 12 bases in between. The CDR3 covers 14 residues. Per germline, CDR1 SGHRS and CDR2 YFSETQ.

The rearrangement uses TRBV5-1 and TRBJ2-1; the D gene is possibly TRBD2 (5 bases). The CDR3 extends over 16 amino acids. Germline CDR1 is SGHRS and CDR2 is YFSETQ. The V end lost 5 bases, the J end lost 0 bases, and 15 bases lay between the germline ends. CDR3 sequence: CASSFRFTSSYNEQFF. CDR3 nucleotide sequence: TGCGCCAGCAGTTTTAGGTTTACTAGCTCCTACAATGAGCAGTTCTTC.

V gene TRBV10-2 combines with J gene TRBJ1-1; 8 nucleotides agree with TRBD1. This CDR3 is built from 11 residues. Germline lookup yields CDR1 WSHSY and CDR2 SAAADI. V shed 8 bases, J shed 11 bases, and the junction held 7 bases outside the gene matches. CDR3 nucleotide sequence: TGCGCCAGCCATCAGGGGGCTAAGGCTTTCTTT. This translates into CASHQGAKAFF.

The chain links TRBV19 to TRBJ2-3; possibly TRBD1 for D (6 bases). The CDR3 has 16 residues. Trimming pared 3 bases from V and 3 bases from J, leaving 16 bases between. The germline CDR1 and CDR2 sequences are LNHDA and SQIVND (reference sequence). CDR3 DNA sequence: TGTGCCAGTAGTATTCAGACAGGAAGGCGTACAGATACGCAGTATTTT. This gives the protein CASSIQTGRRTDTQYF.